The 10 T cell receptor beta chains in this list originate from one sample, sequenced in a study of spatial heterogeneity in lung cancer. As for time point: blood at routine non-recurrence follow-up after resection. TCRdb itself ran the 5' RACE reads through MiXCR, one entry per CDR3 protein. The sample has 9,000 to 10,000 distinct CDR3 sequences, 23% seen once; the top ten hold roughly 3.7%. Sequencing used PBMCs, obtained at follow-up. The receptors were gathered from a female donor with early-stage non-small cell lung cancer.

This sequence joins TRBV28 and TRBJ2-7; 12 bases fit TRBD2. The germline V gene encodes CDR1 MDHEN and CDR2 SYDVKM. The CDR3 loop spans 16 amino acids. The J segment lost 4 bases and the V segment lost 9 bases, leaving 13 bases of the junction unmatched. The CDR3 sequence: CASHPVELAGGYEQYF. The DNA for the CDR3 is TGTGCCAGTCACCCGGTGGAACTAGCGGGAGGTTACGAGCAGTACTTC.

A few counts support this clonotype. The chain uses TRBV7-8 and TRBJ2-7; D unclear. In germline, CDR1 is SGHVS, CDR2 FQNEAQ. V gave up 6 bases and J gave up 7 bases, with 10 bases separating them. This CDR3 comprises 11 residues. In nucleotides, the CDR3 is TGTGCCAGCAGTTATAGATGGGAGCAGTACTTC. It is translated as CASSYRWEQYF.

The chain recombines TRBV3-1 with TRBJ2-7; TRBD2 is a possible D gene (5 bases). The CDR3 totals 12 residues. With 1 base removed from V and 6 bases from J, the gap between germline ends came to 7 bases. Germline V lookup: CDR1 LGHDT, CDR2 YNNKEL (reference sequence). Here the CDR3 reads CASSQVGSEQYF. The CDR3 coding sequence is TGTGCCAGCAGCCAAGTGGGGAGCGAGCAGTACTTC.

By share, this clonotype ranks as medium-sized. The J gene is TRBJ2-6, the V gene TRBV7-6; 9 positions match TRBD1. Germline CDR1 SGHVS, CDR2 FNYEAQ. V gave up 4 bases and J gave up 4 bases; unmatched junction bases: 2. The CDR3 is 15 amino acids. The CDR3 bases are TGTGCCAGCAGCTGGACAGGGGCCGGGGCCAACGTCCTGACTTTC. This translates into CASSWTGAGANVLTF.

The CDR3 loop is CSAEGTGGVNEQFF. The CDR3 DNA follows: TGCAGCGCCGAAGGGACAGGGGGCGTAAATGAGCAGTTCTTC. V gene TRBV29-1 combines with J gene TRBJ2-1, with TRBD1 identical over 12 bases. CDR3 size: 14 residues. Germline lookup yields CDR1 SQVTM and CDR2 ANQGSEA. V dropped 7 bases and J dropped 7; count of bases not matched to a gene: 8.

Points on this clonotype: The CDR3 end shows no conserved phenylalanine or tryptophan, and so a read error is likely. This chain links TRBV2 with TRBJ2-7; tentatively, D is TRBD1 (5 bases). This CDR3 comprises 16 residues. Deletions cut 8 bases from V and 1 base from J, with 21 bases between. Germline CDR1 is SNHLY and CDR2 is FYNNEI. Written as DNA, the CDR3 is TGTGCCAGCGGGTGGGGCCCTATTAAAGATTCCTACGAGCAGTACCTC. Its protein is CASGWGPIKDSYEQYL.

This clonotype qualifies as medium-sized (0.01 to 0.1%). V usage is TRBV14 and J usage is TRBJ2-3; D may be TRBD2 (5 bases). The CDR3 is 16 amino acids. Germline CDR1 is SGHDN and CDR2 is FVKESK. Deletions cut 0 bases from V and 5 bases from J, with 15 bases between. This CDR3 is CASSQESAVGVDTQYF. The CDR3 nucleotides are TGTGCCAGCAGCCAAGAATCAGCGGTCGGAGTAGATACGCAGTATTTT.

This clonotype has more than one count but fewer than ten. The chain combines TRBV23-1 with TRBJ2-1; 13 nucleotides align to TRBD2. TRBV23-1 is noted as an ORF with a role that remains uncertain. This CDR3 spans 19 amino acids. Trimming at V came to 2 bases and at J to 12 bases, leaving 19 bases not matched to a gene. The CDR3 DNA follows: TGCGCCAGCAGTCAACAACTAGCGGGAGGGCCTATGTTTTTGGTGGTGCAGTTCTTC. Protein product: CASSQQLAGGPMFLVVQFF.

This clonotype was observed a single time. A read error may account for a junction end that differs from germline. The CDR3 reads CASSLTDGDTEAFF. CDR3 nucleotides: TGTGCCAGCAGCTTAACCGACGGCGACACTGAAGCCTTCTTT. The genes are TRBV7-9 and TRBJ1-1, with no clear D. This CDR3 comprises 14 residues. CDR1 and CDR2 (germline): SEHNR, FQNEAQ (reference sequence).

This clonotype appeared a few times. The rearrangement links TRBV19 to TRBJ2-3, with 9 bases that match TRBD1. From germline, CDR1 is LNHDA and CDR2 SQIVND (reference sequence). Germline trimming cut 3 bases from V and 4 bases from J; bases unmatched to any gene: 14. This CDR3 contains 18 residues. The CDR3 coding sequence is TGTGCCAGTAGTATGGAAGTCCCCGGGACAGGGAACCCAGATACGCAGTATTTT. This gives the protein CASSMEVPGTGNPDTQYF.